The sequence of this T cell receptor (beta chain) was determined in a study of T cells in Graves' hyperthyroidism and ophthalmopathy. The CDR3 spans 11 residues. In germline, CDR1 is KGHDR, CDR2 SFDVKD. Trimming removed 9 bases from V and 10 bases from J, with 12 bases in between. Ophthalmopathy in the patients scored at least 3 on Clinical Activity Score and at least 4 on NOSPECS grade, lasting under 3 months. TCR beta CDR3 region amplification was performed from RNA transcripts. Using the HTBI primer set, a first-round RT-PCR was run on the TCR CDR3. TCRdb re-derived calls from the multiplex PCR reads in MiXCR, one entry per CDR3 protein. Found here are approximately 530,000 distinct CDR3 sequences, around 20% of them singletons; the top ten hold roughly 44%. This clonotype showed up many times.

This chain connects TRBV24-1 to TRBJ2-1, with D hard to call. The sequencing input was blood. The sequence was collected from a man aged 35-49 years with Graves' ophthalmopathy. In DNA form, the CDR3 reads TGTGCCACCGGGTTGTTGCGGGAGCAGTTCTTC. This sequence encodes CATGLLREQFF.